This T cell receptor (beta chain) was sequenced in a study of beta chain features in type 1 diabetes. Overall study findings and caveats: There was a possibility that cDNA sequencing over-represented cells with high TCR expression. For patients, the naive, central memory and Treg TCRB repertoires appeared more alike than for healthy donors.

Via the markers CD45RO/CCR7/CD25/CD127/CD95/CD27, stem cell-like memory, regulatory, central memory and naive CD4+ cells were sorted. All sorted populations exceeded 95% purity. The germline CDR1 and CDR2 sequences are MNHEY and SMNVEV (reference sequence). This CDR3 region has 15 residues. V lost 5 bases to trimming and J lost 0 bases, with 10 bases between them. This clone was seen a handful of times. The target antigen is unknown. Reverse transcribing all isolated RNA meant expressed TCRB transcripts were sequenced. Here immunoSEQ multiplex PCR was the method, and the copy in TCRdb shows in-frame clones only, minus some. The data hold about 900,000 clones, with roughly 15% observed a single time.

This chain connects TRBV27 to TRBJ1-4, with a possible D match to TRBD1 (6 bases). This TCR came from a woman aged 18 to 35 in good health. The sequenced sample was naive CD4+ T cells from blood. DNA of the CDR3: TGTGCCAGCAGTCGCACAGGGTCAACTAATGAAAAACTGTTTTTT. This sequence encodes CASSRTGSTNEKLFF.